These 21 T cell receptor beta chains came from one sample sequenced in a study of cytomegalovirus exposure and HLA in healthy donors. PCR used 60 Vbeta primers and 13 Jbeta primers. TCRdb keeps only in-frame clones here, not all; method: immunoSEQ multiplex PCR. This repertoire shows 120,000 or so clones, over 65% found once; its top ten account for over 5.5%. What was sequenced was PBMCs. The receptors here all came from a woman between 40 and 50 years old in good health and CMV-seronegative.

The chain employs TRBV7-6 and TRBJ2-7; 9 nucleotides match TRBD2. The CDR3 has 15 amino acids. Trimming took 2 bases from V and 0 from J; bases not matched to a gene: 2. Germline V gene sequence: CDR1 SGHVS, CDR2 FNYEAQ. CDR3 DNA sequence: TGTGCCAGCAGCTTATTTAGCGGGAGCTCCTACGAGCAGTACTTC. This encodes CASSLFSGSSYEQYF. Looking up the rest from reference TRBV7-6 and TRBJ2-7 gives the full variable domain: GAGVSQSPRYKVTKRGQDVALRCDPISGHVSLYWYRQALGQGPEFLTYFNYEAQQDKSGLPNDRFSAERPEGSISTLTIQRTEQRDSAMYRCASSLFSGSSYEQYFGPGTRLTVT.

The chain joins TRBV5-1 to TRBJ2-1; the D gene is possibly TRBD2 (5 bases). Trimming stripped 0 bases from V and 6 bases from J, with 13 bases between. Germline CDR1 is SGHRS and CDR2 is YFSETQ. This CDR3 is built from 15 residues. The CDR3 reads CASSLGVLAPNEQFF. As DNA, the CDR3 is TGCGCCAGCAGCTTGGGGGTTCTAGCCCCCAATGAGCAGTTCTTC. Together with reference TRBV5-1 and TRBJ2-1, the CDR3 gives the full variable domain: KAGVTQTPRYLIKTRGQQVTLSCSPISGHRSVSWYQQTPGQGLQFLFEYFSETQRNKGNFPGRFSGRQFSNSRSEMNVSTLELGDSALYLCASSLGVLAPNEQFFGPGTRLTVL.

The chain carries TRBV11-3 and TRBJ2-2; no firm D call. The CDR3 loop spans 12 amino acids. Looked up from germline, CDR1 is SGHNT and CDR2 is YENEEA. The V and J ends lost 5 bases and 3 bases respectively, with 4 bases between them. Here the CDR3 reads CASSPDTGELFF. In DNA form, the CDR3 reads TGTGCCAGCAGCCCAGACACCGGGGAGCTGTTTTTT.

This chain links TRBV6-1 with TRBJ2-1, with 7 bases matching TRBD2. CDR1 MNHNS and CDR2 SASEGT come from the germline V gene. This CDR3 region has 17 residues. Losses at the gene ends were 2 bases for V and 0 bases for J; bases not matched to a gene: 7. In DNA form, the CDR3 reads TGTGCCAGCAGTGAATTTTGGGGCGGGAGCTCCTACAATGAGCAGTTCTTC. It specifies CASSEFWGGSSYNEQFF.

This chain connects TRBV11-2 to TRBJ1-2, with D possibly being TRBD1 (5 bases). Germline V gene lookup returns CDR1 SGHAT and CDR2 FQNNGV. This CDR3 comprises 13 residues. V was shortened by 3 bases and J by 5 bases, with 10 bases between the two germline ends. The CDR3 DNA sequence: TGTGCCAGCAGCTTCACACAGGTGTATGGCTACACCTTC. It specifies CASSFTQVYGYTF.

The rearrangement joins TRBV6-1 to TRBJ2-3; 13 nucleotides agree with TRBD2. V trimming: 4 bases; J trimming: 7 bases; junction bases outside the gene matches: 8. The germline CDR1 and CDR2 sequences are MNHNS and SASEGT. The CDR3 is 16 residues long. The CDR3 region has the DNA TGTGCCAGCAGTGCCCTACTAGCGGGAGGGCCAAATACGCAGTATTTT. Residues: CASSALLAGGPNTQYF.

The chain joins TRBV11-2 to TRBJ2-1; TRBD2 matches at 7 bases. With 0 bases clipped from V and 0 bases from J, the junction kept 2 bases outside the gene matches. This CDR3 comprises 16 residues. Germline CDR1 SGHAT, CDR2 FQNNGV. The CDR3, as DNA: TGTGCCAGCAGCTTAGAGCGGGGGAGCTCCTACAATGAGCAGTTCTTC. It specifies CASSLERGSSYNEQFF. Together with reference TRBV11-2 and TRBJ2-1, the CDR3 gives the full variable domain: EAGVAQSPRYKIIEKRQSVAFWCNPISGHATLYWYQQILGQGPKLLIQFQNNGVVDDSQLPKDRFSAERLKGVDSTLKIQPAKLEDSAVYLCASSLERGSSYNEQFFGPGTRLTVL.

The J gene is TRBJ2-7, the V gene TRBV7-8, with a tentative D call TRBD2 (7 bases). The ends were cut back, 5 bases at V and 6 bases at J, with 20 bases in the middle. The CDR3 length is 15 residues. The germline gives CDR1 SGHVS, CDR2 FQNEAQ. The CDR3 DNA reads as TGTGCCAGCAGCCCGATGGGGGGCGGGAGTCTCGAGCAGTACTTC. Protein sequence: CASSPMGGGSLEQYF.

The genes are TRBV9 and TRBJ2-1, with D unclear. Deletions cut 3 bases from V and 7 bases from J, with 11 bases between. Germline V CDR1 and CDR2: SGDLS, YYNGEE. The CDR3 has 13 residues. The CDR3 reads CASSAHLLNEQFF. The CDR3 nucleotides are TGTGCCAGCAGCGCGCACCTATTAAATGAGCAGTTCTTC.

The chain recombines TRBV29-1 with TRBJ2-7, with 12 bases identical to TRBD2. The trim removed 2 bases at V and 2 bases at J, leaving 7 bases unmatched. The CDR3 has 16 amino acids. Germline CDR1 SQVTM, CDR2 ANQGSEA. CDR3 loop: CSVERGLAGGAYEQYF. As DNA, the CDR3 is TGCAGCGTTGAAAGGGGTCTAGCGGGAGGGGCCTACGAGCAGTACTTC.

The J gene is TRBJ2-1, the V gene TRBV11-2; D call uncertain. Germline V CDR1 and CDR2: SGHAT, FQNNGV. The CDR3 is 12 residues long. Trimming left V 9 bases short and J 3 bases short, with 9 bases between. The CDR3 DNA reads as TGTGCCAGTGGCCTCATCTACAATGAGCAGTTCTTC. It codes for CASGLIYNEQFF.

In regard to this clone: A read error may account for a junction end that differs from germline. The CDR3 loop reads CSSSPWGGSTDTQYF. Written as DNA, the CDR3 is TGTTCCAGCAGCCCCTGGGGCGGGAGTACAGATACGCAGTATTTT. The chain employs TRBV7-9 and TRBJ2-3, with TRBD2 identical over 7 bases. The length of the CDR3 is 15 residues. The germline V gene encodes CDR1 SEHNR and CDR2 FQNEAQ (reference sequence).

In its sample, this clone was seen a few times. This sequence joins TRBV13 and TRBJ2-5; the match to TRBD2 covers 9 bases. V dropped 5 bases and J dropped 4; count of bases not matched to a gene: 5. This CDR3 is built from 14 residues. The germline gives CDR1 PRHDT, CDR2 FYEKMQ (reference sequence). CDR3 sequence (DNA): TGTGCCAGCAGCCTACTACTAGCGGGAGAGACCCAGTACTTC. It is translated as CASSLLLAGETQYF.

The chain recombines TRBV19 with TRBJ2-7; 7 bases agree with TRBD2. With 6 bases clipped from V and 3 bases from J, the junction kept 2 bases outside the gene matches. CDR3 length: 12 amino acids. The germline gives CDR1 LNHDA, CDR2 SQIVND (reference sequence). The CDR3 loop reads CASSQRGYEQYF. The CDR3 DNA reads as TGTGCCAGTAGCCAGCGGGGCTACGAGCAGTACTTC.

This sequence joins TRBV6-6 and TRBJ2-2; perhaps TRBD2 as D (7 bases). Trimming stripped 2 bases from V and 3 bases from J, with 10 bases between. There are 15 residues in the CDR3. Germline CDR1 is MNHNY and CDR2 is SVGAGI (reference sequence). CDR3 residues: CASSYRGGDTGELFF. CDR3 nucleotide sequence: TGTGCCAGCAGTTACCGAGGGGGGGACACCGGGGAGCTGTTTTTT.

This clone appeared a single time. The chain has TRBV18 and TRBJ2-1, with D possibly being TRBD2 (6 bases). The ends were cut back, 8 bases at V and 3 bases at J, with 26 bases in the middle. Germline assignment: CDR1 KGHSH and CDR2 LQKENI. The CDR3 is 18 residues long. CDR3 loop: CASTSKGLGQANYNEQFF. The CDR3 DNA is TGTGCCAGCACCTCAAAGGGACTTGGCCAGGCCAACTACAATGAGCAGTTCTTC.

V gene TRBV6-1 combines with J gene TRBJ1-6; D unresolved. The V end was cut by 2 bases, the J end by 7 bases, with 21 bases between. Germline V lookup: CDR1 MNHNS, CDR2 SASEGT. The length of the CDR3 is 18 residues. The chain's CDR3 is CASSETPPHLILNSPLHF. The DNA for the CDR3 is TGTGCCAGCAGTGAAACTCCCCCCCACTTAATCCTCAATTCACCCCTCCACTTT.

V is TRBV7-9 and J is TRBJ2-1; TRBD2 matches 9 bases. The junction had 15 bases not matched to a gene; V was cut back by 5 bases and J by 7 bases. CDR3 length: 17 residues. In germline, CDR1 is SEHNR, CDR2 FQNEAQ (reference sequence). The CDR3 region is CASSTARPSGVSNEQFF. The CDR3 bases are TGTGCCAGCAGCACCGCACGTCCTAGCGGGGTTTCGAATGAGCAGTTCTTC.

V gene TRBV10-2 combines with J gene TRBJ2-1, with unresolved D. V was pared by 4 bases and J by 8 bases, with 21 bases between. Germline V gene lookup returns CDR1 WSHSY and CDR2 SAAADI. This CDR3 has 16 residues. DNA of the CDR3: TGCGCCAGCAGTGTTGGGTTGGGCTTCTCCTCGGATGAGCAGTTCTTC. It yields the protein CASSVGLGFSSDEQFF.

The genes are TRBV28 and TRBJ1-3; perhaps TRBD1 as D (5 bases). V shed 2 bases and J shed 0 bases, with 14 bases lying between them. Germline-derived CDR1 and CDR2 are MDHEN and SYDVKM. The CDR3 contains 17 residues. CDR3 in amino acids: CASSLRAGTYSGNTIYF. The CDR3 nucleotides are TGTGCCAGCAGTTTAAGGGCAGGGACTTACTCTGGAAACACCATATATTTT.

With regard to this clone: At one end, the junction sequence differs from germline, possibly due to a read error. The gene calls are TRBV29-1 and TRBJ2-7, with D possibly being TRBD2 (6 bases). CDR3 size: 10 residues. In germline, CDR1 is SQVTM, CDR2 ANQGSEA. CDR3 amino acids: CSVEDYGQYF. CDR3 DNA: TGCAGCGTTGAGGACTACGGGCAGTACTTC.